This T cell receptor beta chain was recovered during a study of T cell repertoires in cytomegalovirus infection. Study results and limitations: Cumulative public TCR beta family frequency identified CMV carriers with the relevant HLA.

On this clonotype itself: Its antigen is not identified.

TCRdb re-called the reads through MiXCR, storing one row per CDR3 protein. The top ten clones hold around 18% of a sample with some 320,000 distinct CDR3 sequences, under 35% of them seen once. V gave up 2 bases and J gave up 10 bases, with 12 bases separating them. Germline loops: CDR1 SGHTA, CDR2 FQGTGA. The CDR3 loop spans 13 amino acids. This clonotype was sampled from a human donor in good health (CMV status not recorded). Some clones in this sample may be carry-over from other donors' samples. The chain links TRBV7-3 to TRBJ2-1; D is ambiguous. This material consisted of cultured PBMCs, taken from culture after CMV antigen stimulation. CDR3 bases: TGTGCCAGCAGCTTAGGCCTAGTCTACGAGCAGTTCTTC. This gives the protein CASSLGLVYEQFF.